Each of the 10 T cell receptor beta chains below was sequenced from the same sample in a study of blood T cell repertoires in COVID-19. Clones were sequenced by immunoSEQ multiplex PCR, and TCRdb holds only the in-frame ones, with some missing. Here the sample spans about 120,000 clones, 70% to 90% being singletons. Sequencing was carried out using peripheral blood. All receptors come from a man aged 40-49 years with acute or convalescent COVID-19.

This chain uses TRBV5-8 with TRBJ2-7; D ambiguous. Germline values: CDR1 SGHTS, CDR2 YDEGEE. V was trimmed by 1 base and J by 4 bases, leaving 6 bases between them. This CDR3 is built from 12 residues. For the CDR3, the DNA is TGTGCCAGCAGCTTGTCTTCGTACGAGCAGTACTTC. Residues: CASSLSSYEQYF.

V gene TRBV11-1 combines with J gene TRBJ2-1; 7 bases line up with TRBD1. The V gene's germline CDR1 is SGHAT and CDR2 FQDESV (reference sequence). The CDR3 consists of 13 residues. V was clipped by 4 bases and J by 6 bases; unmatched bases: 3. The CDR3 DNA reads TGTGCCAGCAGCTCCCGACAGGGCAATGAGCAGTTCTTC. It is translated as CASSSRQGNEQFF. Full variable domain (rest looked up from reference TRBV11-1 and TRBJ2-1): EAEVAQSPRYKITEKSQAVAFWCDPISGHATLYWYRQILGQGPELLVQFQDESVVDDSQLPKDRFSAERLKGVDSTLKIQPAELGDSAMYLCASSSRQGNEQFFGPGTRLTVL.

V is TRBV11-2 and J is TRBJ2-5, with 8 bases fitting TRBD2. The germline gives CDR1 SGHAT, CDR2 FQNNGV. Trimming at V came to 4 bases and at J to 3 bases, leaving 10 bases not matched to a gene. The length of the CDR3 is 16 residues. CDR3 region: CASSSPREGGKETQYF. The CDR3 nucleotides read TGTGCCAGCAGCTCGCCACGGGAGGGGGGAAAAGAGACCCAGTACTTC.

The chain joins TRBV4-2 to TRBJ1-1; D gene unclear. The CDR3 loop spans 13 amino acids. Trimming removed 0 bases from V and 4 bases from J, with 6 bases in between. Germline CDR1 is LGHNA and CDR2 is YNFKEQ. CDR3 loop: CASSQDSSTEAFF. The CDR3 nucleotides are TGTGCCAGCAGCCAAGATTCCAGCACTGAAGCTTTCTTT.

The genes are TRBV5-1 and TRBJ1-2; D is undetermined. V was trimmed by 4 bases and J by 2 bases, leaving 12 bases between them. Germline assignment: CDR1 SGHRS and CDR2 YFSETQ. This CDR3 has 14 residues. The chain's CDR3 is CASSPVTVNYGYTF. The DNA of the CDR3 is TGCGCCAGCAGCCCCGTAACAGTAAACTATGGCTACACCTTC.

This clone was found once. The CDR3 is CASSRDRHEQFF. The CDR3 DNA sequence: TGTGCCAGCAGTAGGGACAGGCATGAGCAGTTCTTC. V gene TRBV12-3 or TRBV12-4 combines with J gene TRBJ2-1; 8 bases map to TRBD1. Unmatched junction bases numbered 2, after V lost 5 bases and J lost 8 bases. The CDR3 is 12 amino acids.

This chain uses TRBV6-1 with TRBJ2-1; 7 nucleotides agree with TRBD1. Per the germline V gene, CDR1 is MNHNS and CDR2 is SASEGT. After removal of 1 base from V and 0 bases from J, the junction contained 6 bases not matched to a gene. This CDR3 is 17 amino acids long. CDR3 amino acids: CASSEGRDRYSYNEQFF. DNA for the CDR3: TGTGCCAGCAGTGAAGGAAGGGACAGATACTCCTACAATGAGCAGTTCTTC.

In DNA form, the CDR3 reads TGTGCCAGCAGCGTAGGATCCGGTGGGCTAGCGGGAGGGAACGAGCAGTACTTC. It is translated as CASSVGSGGLAGGNEQYF. The chain recombines TRBV9 with TRBJ2-7, with 12 bases aligning to TRBD2. Germline CDR1 SGDLS, CDR2 YYNGEE. V lost 0 bases, J lost 5 bases, and 12 bases stayed unmatched. This CDR3 spans 18 amino acids.

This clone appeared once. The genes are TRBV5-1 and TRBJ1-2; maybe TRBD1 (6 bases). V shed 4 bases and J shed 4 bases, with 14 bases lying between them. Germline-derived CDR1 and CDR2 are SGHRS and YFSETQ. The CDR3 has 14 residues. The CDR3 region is CASSQSDSLYGYTF. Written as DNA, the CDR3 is TGCGCCAGCAGCCAGTCGGACAGCCTCTATGGCTACACCTTC.

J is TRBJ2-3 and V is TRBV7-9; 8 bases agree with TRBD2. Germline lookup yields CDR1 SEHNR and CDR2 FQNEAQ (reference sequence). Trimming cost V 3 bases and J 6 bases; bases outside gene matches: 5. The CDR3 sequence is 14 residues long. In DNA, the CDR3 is TGTGCCAGCAGCTTCGAGCGGGGGCCGGATACGCAGTATTTT. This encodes CASSFERGPDTQYF.